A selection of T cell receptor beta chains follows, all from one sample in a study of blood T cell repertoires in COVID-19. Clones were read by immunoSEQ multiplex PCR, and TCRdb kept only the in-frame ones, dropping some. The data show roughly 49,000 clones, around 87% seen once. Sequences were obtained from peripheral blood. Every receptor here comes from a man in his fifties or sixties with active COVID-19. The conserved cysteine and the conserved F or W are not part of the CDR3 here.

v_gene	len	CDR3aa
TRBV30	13	AWKRGANINSPLH
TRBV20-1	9	SASNSREQF
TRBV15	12	ATSRATGVYEQY
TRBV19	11	ATKIGDNSPLH
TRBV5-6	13	ASSLSGRGGETQY
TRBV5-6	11	ASSTEYNSPLH
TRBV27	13	ASSLGQGVRETQY
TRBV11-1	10	AIWDTYYGYT
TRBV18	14	ASSPPGLAGGNEQF
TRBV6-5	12	ASRRVSGTGELF
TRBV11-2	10	ASSFRSYGYT
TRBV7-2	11	ASARSGREVQY
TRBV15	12	ATSREALSYEQY
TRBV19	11	ASSIRPGETQY
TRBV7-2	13	ASSLDRANTGELF
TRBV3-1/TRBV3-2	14	ASSQTSGVSADTQY
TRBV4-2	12	ASSPGGAIGEQF
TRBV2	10	ASKAGGYEQY
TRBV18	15	ASSRQGVRVGANVLT
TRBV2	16	ASSPAVPGQYYNSPLH
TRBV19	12	ASTTGMGPLDAF
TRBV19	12	ASSIAGGGTEAF
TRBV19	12	ASRDRVGHGELF
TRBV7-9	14	ASSTRGSGGDTEAF
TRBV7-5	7	ARSKGGD
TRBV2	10	ASSEDGGTQY
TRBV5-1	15	ASSRLLGGTGANVLT
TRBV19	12	ASKPGSSGNTIY
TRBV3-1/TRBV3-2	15	ASSQGVGAGAVYGYT
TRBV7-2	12	ASSLERDSSPLH
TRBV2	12	ASSPGTGGEKLF
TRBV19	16	ASSISLPGQAGNQPQH
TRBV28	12	ASSLRQGVETQY
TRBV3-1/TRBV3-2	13	ASSKITATNEKLF
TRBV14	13	ASSLTQGLLETQY
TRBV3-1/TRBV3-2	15	ASSPGGGNSGANVLT
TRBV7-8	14	ASSSQGTGRRGTQY
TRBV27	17	ASRQGKASGPRLWNEQF
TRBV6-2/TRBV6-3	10	ASSWTGYEQF
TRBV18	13	ASSPRGQPVDTQY
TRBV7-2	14	ASSLARGQGWETQY
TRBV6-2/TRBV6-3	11	ASSYDRNYGYT
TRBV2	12	ASSVLLAGETQY
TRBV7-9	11	ASSFRDSGELF
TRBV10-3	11	AISESRVYGYT
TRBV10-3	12	AISRDRVNEKLF
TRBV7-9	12	ASRTSGYNNEQF
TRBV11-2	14	ASTALGASGSYEQY
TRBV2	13	ASSETLAGRYEQY
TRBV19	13	ASRISPGSPREQY
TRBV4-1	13	ASSVQLEILYGYT
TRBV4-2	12	ASSQASRTGELF